The rows below give T cell receptor beta chains drawn from one sample of a study of T-cell reconstitution after alpha-beta-depleted transplantation in children. TCRdb reanalysed the PCR reads using MiXCR and keeps one entry per CDR3 protein. Here the sample spans about 200,000 distinct CDR3 sequences, about 6.6% being singletons. The material sequenced was PBMCs, taken before TCRalphabeta/CD19-depleted stem cell transplant. These receptors came from a boy aged 2-9 years with acute lymphoblastic leukemia, due to receive a stem cell transplant. CDR3s include the opening cysteine and the closing phenylalanine or tryptophan. The D gene is left open where the match is weak. The size field is filled for only some rows; it gives once, few, many or a size class.

j_call,v_call,d_call,clone_size,cdr3_aa,cdr3_nt
TRBJ2-2,TRBV2,NA,few,CASRGGRNTGELFF,TGTGCCAGCAGAGGGGGGCGGAACACCGGGGAGCTGTTTTTT
TRBJ2-7,TRBV7-9,NA,many,CASSSWKGEFEQYF,TGTGCCAGCAGCTCCTGGAAGGGGGAGTTCGAGCAGTACTTC
TRBJ2-5,TRBV7-7,NA,few,CASSEGPGEETQYF,TGTGCTAGCAGCGAGGGGCCAGGGGAAGAGACCCAGTACTTC
TRBJ2-3,TRBV6-5,NA,NA,CASSYLNTQYF,TGTGCCAGCAGTTACTTAAATACGCAGTATTTT
TRBJ2-3,TRBV6-5,NA,many,CASSNGVVGTDTQYF,TGTGCCAGCAGTAACGGTGTGGTAGGCACAGATACGCAGTATTTT
TRBJ1-1,TRBV5-1,NA,NA,CASSSGGLGTEAFF,TGCGCCAGCAGCTCGGGGGGTCTTGGTACTGAAGCTTTCTTT
TRBJ2-3,TRBV11-1,TRBD2,few,CASSLAPLAGVRKTDTQYF,TGTGCCAGCAGCTTAGCTCCACTAGCGGGAGTCCGGAAGACAGATACGCAGTATTTT
TRBJ2-7,TRBV5-1,TRBD1,many,CASSLGDRAEQYF,TGCGCCAGCAGCTTGGGGGACAGGGCCGAGCAGTACTTC
TRBJ2-1,TRBV29-1,NA,many,CSVEDEDSAPYNEQFF,TGCAGCGTTGAAGACGAGGACTCCGCTCCCTACAATGAGCAGTTCTTC
TRBJ2-7,TRBV20-1,TRBD2,many,CSPTRPGTRGGYEQYF,TGCAGCCCGACGAGACCAGGGACTAGGGGTGGGTACGAGCAGTACTTC
TRBJ1-2,TRBV7-9,NA,few,CASISPTGKRDGYTF,TGTGCCAGCATCTCCCCCACAGGGAAGCGAGATGGCTACACCTTC
TRBJ1-1,TRBV6-4,TRBD1,many,CASSDSSGGLGEAFF,TGTGCCAGCAGTGACTCCTCAGGGGGCCTCGGTGAAGCTTTCTTT
TRBJ1-2,TRBV28,NA,many,CASLETGRLYGYTF,TGTGCCAGCCTTGAAACCGGCCGGCTCTATGGCTACACCTTC
TRBJ2-6,TRBV20-1,TRBD1,many,CSAERTGGLGGGANVLTF,TGCAGTGCCGAACGGACAGGGGGGTTAGGAGGTGGGGCCAACGTCCTGACTTTC
TRBJ2-3,TRBV5-8,TRBD2,many,CASSSIAGVADTQYF,TGTGCCAGCAGCTCCATAGCGGGGGTCGCAGATACGCAGTATTTT
TRBJ2-4,TRBV7-2,NA,many,CASTWTGTAKNIQYF,TGTGCCAGCACGTGGACGGGTACGGCCAAAAACATTCAGTACTTC
TRBJ2-3,TRBV12-3/TRBV12-4,TRBD2,many,CASSFGPDGGDTQYF,TGTGCCAGCAGTTTCGGGCCCGACGGGGGGGATACGCAGTATTTT
TRBJ2-1,TRBV12-3/TRBV12-4,NA,many,CASSFDSYNEQFF,TGTGCCAGCAGTTTTGACAGTTACAATGAGCAGTTCTTC
TRBJ2-5,TRBV5-6,NA,few,CASSSGDDRGETQYF,TGTGCCAGCAGCTCCGGGGACGACCGAGGCGAGACCCAGTACTTC
TRBJ1-6,TRBV28,NA,many,CASRTREKGSYNSPLHF,TGTGCCAGCAGGACGCGTGAGAAGGGCTCCTATAATTCACCCCTCCACTTT
TRBJ2-1,TRBV11-2,NA,NA,CASSFSIADNEQFF,TGTGCCAGCAGCTTTTCAATAGCGGACAATGAGCAGTTCTTC
TRBJ2-5,TRBV3-1,TRBD2,NA,CASSQGSSGGLETQYF,TGTGCCAGCAGCCAAGGTTCTAGCGGGGGGTTGGAGACCCAGTACTTC
TRBJ2-3,TRBV20-1,TRBD2,many,CSATGLASGYTDTQYF,TGCAGTGCTACCGGCCTCGCTAGCGGGTACACAGATACGCAGTATTTT
TRBJ2-5,TRBV11-2,NA,many,CASSHRDRGQETQYF,TGTGCCAGCAGCCACCGGGACCGCGGGCAAGAGACCCAGTACTTC
TRBJ2-2,TRBV2,NA,NA,CASSGDQGIYTGELFF,TGTGCCAGCAGCGGGGACCAGGGGATATACACCGGGGAGCTGTTTTTT
TRBJ2-5,TRBV29-1,TRBD2,many,CSVEPAGNQETQYF,TGCAGCGTTGAACCAGCGGGGAACCAAGAGACCCAGTACTTC
TRBJ2-7,TRBV13,NA,few,CASSTGGDEQYF,TGTGCCAGCAGCACAGGGGGGGACGAGCAGTACTTC
TRBJ2-3,TRBV27,NA,many,CASTQRGNTDTQYF,TGTGCCAGCACCCAGAGAGGGAATACAGATACGCAGTATTTT
TRBJ1-1,TRBV29-1,TRBD1,many,CSGGTGGNTEAFF,TGCAGCGGTGGGACAGGGGGAAACACTGAAGCTTTCTTT
TRBJ2-1,TRBV10-3,TRBD2,many,CAIGGTSGYNEQFF,TGTGCCATCGGCGGGACTAGTGGCTACAATGAGCAGTTCTTC
TRBJ2-2,TRBV29-1,TRBD2,many,CSATPGLAGTGELFF,TGCAGCGCTACTCCGGGACTAGCGGGGACCGGGGAGCTGTTTTTT
TRBJ2-3,TRBV27,TRBD2,NA,CASSRTTSGGPDTQYF,TGTGCCAGCAGCAGAACGACTAGCGGGGGCCCAGATACGCAGTATTTT
TRBJ1-5,TRBV20-1,NA,many,CSAMSTGPYSNQPQHF,TGCAGTGCTATGTCTACAGGTCCGTATAGCAATCAGCCCCAGCATTTT
TRBJ1-1,TRBV20-1,TRBD1,few,CSKTTGGGGEAFF,TGCAGCAAGACGACAGGGGGCGGGGGGGAAGCTTTCTTT
TRBJ2-5,TRBV10-2,NA,many,CASRMSPLETQYF,TGCGCCAGCAGGATGTCGCCTCTTGAGACCCAGTACTTC
TRBJ2-1,TRBV6-2/TRBV6-3,TRBD2,many,CATLSGMSYNEQFF,TGTGCCACCCTAAGCGGGATGTCCTACAATGAGCAGTTCTTC
TRBJ1-2,TRBV19,NA,many,CASRTPGHYGYTF,TGTGCCAGTCGCACCCCGGGGCACTATGGCTACACCTTC
TRBJ2-7,TRBV7-2,TRBD2,many,CASSFLVLAGYEQYF,TGTGCCAGCAGCTTCTTGGTACTAGCGGGCTACGAGCAGTACTTC
TRBJ2-5,TRBV20-1,NA,few,CSASPNGQRGETQYF,TGCAGTGCTAGCCCAAACGGACAGAGGGGAGAGACCCAGTACTTC
TRBJ2-5,TRBV7-2,NA,many,CASSVTRDQETQYF,TGTGCCAGCAGCGTAACTAGGGATCAAGAGACCCAGTACTTC
TRBJ2-2,TRBV28,TRBD1,many,CASSLFLGLSQDRGAGELFF,TGTGCCAGCAGTTTATTCCTCGGCTTGTCTCAAGACAGGGGGGCCGGGGAGCTGTTTTTT
TRBJ2-7,TRBV13,NA,NA,CASTQGRRDGEQYF,TGTGCCAGCACCCAAGGGCGGAGGGATGGCGAGCAGTACTTC